A selection of T cell receptor beta chains follows, all from one sample in a study of T cell responses to AZD1222 COVID-19 vaccine. Libraries were prepared by immunoSEQ multiplex PCR; TCRdb keeps only in-frame clonotypes and omits some of them. The table has tens of thousands of clones, roughly 90% seen once. The sequenced sample was peripheral blood, obtained 28 days after the second AZD1222 dose. These receptors were collected from an adult who received the AZD1222 COVID-19 vaccine. Both conserved end residues are part of each CDR3. The D gene is left open where the match is weak. Not all rows give a size; the values are once, few, many and, for expanded clones, a class.

14 | . | TRBJ1-5 | few | TRBV3-1/TRBV3-2 | TGTGCCAGCAGCCCGCCGGGGGGAAATCAGCCCCAGCATTTT | CASSPPGGNQPQHF
12 | . | TRBJ2-5 | . | TRBV28 | TGTGCCAGCAGCAACCCCCTAGAGACCCAGTACTTC | CASSNPLETQYF
18 | TRBD2 | TRBJ2-3 | . | TRBV7-2 | TGTGCCAGCAGCCGCCGGACTAGCGGGAGGGCCCGCACAGATACGCAGTATTTT | CASSRRTSGRARTDTQYF
18 | TRBD1 | TRBJ1-1 | . | TRBV7-6 | TGTGCCAGCAGCTTAAGTCTGCCGACAGGGAGGTTGAACACTGAAGCTTTCTTT | CASSLSLPTGRLNTEAFF
16 | TRBD2 | TRBJ2-1 | . | TRBV27 | TGTGCCAGCAGTTTATCCAGCGGGAGCCTCTACAATGAGCAGTTCTTC | CASSLSSGSLYNEQFF
13 | . | TRBJ2-1 | . | TRBV30 | TGTGCCTGGAGTGTAACCCAGTACCATGAGCAGTTCTTC | CAWSVTQYHEQFF
19 | TRBD1 | TRBJ2-7 | . | TRBV6-2/TRBV6-3 | TGTGCCAGCAGTTACAGGCTTATCAGCACAGGGGGCGGGCCTTACGAGCAGTACTTC | CASSYRLISTGGGPYEQYF
13 | TRBD1 | TRBJ1-2 | . | TRBV9 | TGTGCCAGCAGCTCGGGGACAGGGGATGGCTACACCTTC | CASSSGTGDGYTF
15 | . | TRBJ2-2 | . | TRBV2 | TGTGCCAGCAGTCGCGACGGATCCAACACCGGGGAGCTGTTTTTT | CASSRDGSNTGELFF
12 | . | TRBJ2-2 | . | TRBV6-2/TRBV6-3 | TGTGCCAGCAGTTACGGTGGCGGGGAGCTGTTTTTT | CASSYGGGELFF
15 | . | TRBJ1-2 | . | TRBV28 | TGTGCCAGCGGGTCGAGGACAGCGGGAAACTATGGCTACACCTTC | CASGSRTAGNYGYTF
16 | TRBD1 | TRBJ1-1 | . | TRBV15 | TGTGCCACCAGCAGAGTCCATTACAGGGGGAACACTGAAGCTTTCTTT | CATSRVHYRGNTEAFF